This T cell receptor beta chain is from a study of blood T cell repertoires in COVID-19. Study in general: Some COVID-19 samples were acute and others convalescent; all came from the United States, Italy and Spain. T cells, B-cell-depleted T cells, or PBMCs supplied cDNA or gDNA.

Original data processing: From reference gene primer amplification, estimates of nucleated cell counts were derived. Sequencing was performed with immunoSEQ multiplex PCR; in TCRdb, only in-frame clones are kept and a portion is missing. V and J calls plus clone size are reproduced from that table; the DNA served to infer D and trimming. The sample yields about 670,000 clones, 75% to 90% seen once. The CDR3 totals 17 residues. Germline V CDR1 and CDR2: SGHRS, YFSETQ. The V end was cut by 0 bases, the J end by 0 bases, with 13 bases between. The source of this sequence is a young woman with acute or convalescent COVID-19. Input material: peripheral blood. The chain recombines TRBV5-1 with TRBJ1-3, with D possibly TRBD1 on 5 matching bases. CDR3 in amino acids: CASSLALRGSSGNTIYF. CDR3 DNA: TGCGCCAGCAGCTTGGCCCTGCGGGGCTCCTCTGGAAACACCATATATTTT.